This T cell receptor beta chain was captured in a study of shared clonotypes between healthy human individuals. Study findings and constraints: Shared clonotypes across all four donors exceeded non-shared ones in generation probability.

The genomic DNA of each subset was split evenly across several immunoSEQ plates. Repertoires were generated with immunoSEQ multiplex PCR, while TCRdb's copy carries only in-frame clones and drops some. The table records approximately 2.1 million clones, roughly 93% of them present only once. Only one count was recorded for this clone. Antigen unknown. This sequence originates from a man aged 18 to 30 in good health. Some clones in this sample may be carry-over from other donors' samples. The sequenced material came from naive CD4+ T cells from PBMCs. Described subset: CD45RA+ positively selected.

CDR3 protein: CAWSGGGRTYEQYF. CDR3 nucleotides: TGTGCCTGGAGTGGGGGGGGACGGACCTACGAGCAGTACTTC. J is TRBJ2-7 and V is TRBV30, with TRBD2 matching over 7 bases. This CDR3 is built from 14 residues. In germline, CDR1 is GTSNPN, CDR2 SVGIG (reference sequence). With V trimmed by 1 base and J by 2 bases, 5 bases remained unmatched.